Below, 20 T cell receptor beta chains from the same sample are listed, as sequenced in a study of T cell responses to AZD1222 COVID-19 vaccine. TCRdb's copy holds only in-frame clones and misses some; the assay was immunoSEQ multiplex PCR. Among approximately 99,000 clones listed, 85% to 90% were seen once. Sequencing used peripheral blood, obtained on day 0 of AZD1222 vaccination. The receptors derive from an adult in good health.

This clone has a single count. The chain employs TRBV6-5 and TRBJ2-7; 12 positions agree with TRBD1. V lost 7 bases and J lost 6; bases outside the gene matches: 7. CDR3 length: 14 residues. Germline V gives CDR1 MNHEY, CDR2 SVGAGI. CDR3 bases: TGTGCCAGCACCCGGGGGACAGGGGGCAGCGAGCAGTACTTC. Translating gives CASTRGTGGSEQYF.

The rearrangement links TRBV7-2 to TRBJ2-7, with D unresolved. V was pared by 3 bases and J by 0 bases, with 3 bases between. The length of the CDR3 is 12 residues. The germline gives CDR1 SGHTA, CDR2 FQGNSA. The CDR3 here is CASSFPSYEQYF. The CDR3, as DNA: TGTGCCAGCAGCTTCCCCTCCTACGAGCAGTACTTC.

This chain uses TRBV30 with TRBJ1-2, with a possible D match to TRBD1 (5 bases). The germline gives CDR1 GTSNPN, CDR2 SVGIG (reference sequence). The CDR3 runs 15 residues. V lost 0 bases and J lost 6, with 17 bases in between. The CDR3 here is CAWSVGVLGWDGYTF. In nucleotides, the CDR3 is TGTGCCTGGAGTGTAGGGGTCCTAGGTTGGGATGGCTACACCTTC.

This chain joins TRBV6-5 and TRBJ1-5; the D is unclear. This CDR3 is built from 14 residues. V lost 5 bases and J 1 base, leaving 9 bases between the germline ends. From germline, CDR1 is MNHEY and CDR2 SVGAGI. In nucleotides, the CDR3 is TGTGCCAGCAGTCCCTACGGGAGCAATCAGCCCCAGCATTTT. It is translated as CASSPYGSNQPQHF.

The chain combines TRBV7-9 with TRBJ1-1, with 7 bases identical to TRBD1. This CDR3 region has 15 residues. Trimming took 4 bases from V and 0 from J; bases not matched to a gene: 5. Germline V gene data show CDR1 as SEHNR and CDR2 as FQNEAQ (reference sequence). Written as DNA, the CDR3 is TGTGCCAGCAGCTCCGCGGGACAGATGAACACTGAAGCTTTCTTT. Amino acid sequence: CASSSAGQMNTEAFF.

Here the CDR3 DNA reads TGTGCCTGGAGTGTGGGTCAGCCCCAGCATTTT. It encodes CAWSVGQPQHF. The rearrangement uses TRBV30 and TRBJ1-5, with no clear D. The CDR3 extends over 11 amino acids. V lost 0 bases to trimming and J lost 6 bases, with 3 bases between them. Germline lookup yields CDR1 GTSNPN and CDR2 SVGIG (reference sequence).

The chain links TRBV11-1 to TRBJ1-1; no clear D. This CDR3 is built from 14 residues. The V end was cut by 3 bases, the J end by 0 bases, with 8 bases between. Germline V gene data show CDR1 as SGHAT and CDR2 as FQDESV (reference sequence). The CDR3 DNA is TGTGCCAGCAGCTTGGACGTTATGAACACTGAAGCTTTCTTT. Translated: CASSLDVMNTEAFF.

The J gene is TRBJ1-3, the V gene TRBV13, with TRBD1 matching over 7 bases. This CDR3 comprises 15 residues. CDR1 is PRHDT, CDR2 FYEKMQ, per germline (reference sequence). V shed 4 bases, J shed 3 bases, and the junction held 6 bases outside the gene matches. Written as DNA, the CDR3 is TGTGCCAGCAGCTCGGGGACAGTAAGTGGAAACACCATATATTTT. Translated: CASSSGTVSGNTIYF.

The rearrangement uses TRBV19 and TRBJ2-2; the match to TRBD1 covers 8 bases. CDR3 length: 15 amino acids. Germline values: CDR1 LNHDA, CDR2 SQIVND (reference sequence). V shed 3 bases and J 6 bases; nucleotides not matched to a gene: 6. CDR3 nucleotide sequence: TGTGCCAGTAGTATCGGGGACAGGAGCCCCGGGGAGCTGTTTTTT. This encodes CASSIGDRSPGELFF.

V and J are TRBV7-2 and TRBJ2-1; D is undetermined. V lost 5 bases and J 4 bases, leaving 12 bases between the germline ends. The CDR3 totals 14 residues. Germline lookup yields CDR1 SGHTA and CDR2 FQGNSA. CDR3 DNA: TGTGCCAGCAGCGTAGGGCGCCAATACAATGAGCAGTTCTTC. It codes for CASSVGRQYNEQFF.

As for this clone: A junction boundary mismatches the germline segment, possibly from a read error. V is TRBV6-6 and J is TRBJ2-7; TRBD1 matches 11 bases. Germline-derived CDR1 and CDR2 are MNHNY and SVGAGI (reference sequence). The CDR3 totals 16 residues. The CDR3 DNA sequence: TGTACCAGCAGTACCCCGGGGGACAGGGGGAATAGAGGGCAGTACTTC. Amino acids: CTSSTPGDRGNRGQYF.

The chain carries TRBV7-6 and TRBJ2-2, with 10 bases identical to TRBD1. The CDR3 runs 17 residues. Per germline, CDR1 SGHVS and CDR2 FNYEAQ. The V and J ends lost 5 bases and 8 bases, in that order; junction bases with no gene match: 14. CDR3 coding DNA: TGTGCCAGCAGCCATATACCGGGACAGGGGTCCTCTGGGGAGCTGTTTTTT. Translation gives CASSHIPGQGSSGELFF. Together with reference TRBV7-6 and TRBJ2-2, the CDR3 gives the full variable domain: GAGVSQSPRYKVTKRGQDVALRCDPISGHVSLYWYRQALGQGPEFLTYFNYEAQQDKSGLPNDRFSAERPEGSISTLTIQRTEQRDSAMYRCASSHIPGQGSSGELFFGEGSRLTVL.

V gene TRBV19 combines with J gene TRBJ1-1; tentative D call: TRBD1 (5 bases). Germline lookup yields CDR1 LNHDA and CDR2 SQIVND (reference sequence). Trimming shortened V by 7 bases and J by 6 bases, and 18 bases separated the two germline ends. The CDR3 runs to 14 residues. CDR3 region: CASTNGGGGAEAFF. As DNA, the CDR3 is TGTGCCAGTACCAATGGGGGGGGAGGCGCTGAAGCTTTCTTT.

This sequence joins TRBV21-1 and TRBJ2-1; the table's D call, TRBD2, was not checked against the DNA. TRBV21-1 is classified as a pseudogene. This CDR3 comprises 19 residues. CDR3 sequence (DNA): TGTGCCAGCAGCATCCAGGGTATCACTAGCTCTAGCTCCTACAATGAGCAGTTCTTC. Its protein product is CASSIQGITSSSSYNEQFF.

The rearrangement joins TRBV5-1 to TRBJ1-2; D is unclear. The CDR3 is 17 residues long. Germline V lookup: CDR1 SGHRS, CDR2 YFSETQ. V was shortened by 4 bases and J by 3 bases, with 22 bases between the two germline ends. The CDR3 coding sequence is TGCGCCAGCAGCGAGATCCCGGCCGATCTGTTTTACTATGGCTACACCTTC. Residues: CASSEIPADLFYYGYTF.

This chain uses TRBV7-6 with TRBJ1-5, with TRBD1 as a possible D gene (5 bases). The CDR3 contains 15 residues. The germline gives CDR1 SGHVS, CDR2 FNYEAQ. V was clipped by 5 bases and J by 2 bases, with 13 bases between them. In DNA, the CDR3 is TGTGCCAGCAGCCGAGCAGGGACGGGCAATCAGCCCCAGCATTTT. Translated: CASSRAGTGNQPQHF. The variable domain in full, with the rest retrieved from reference TRBV7-6 and TRBJ1-5, is GAGVSQSPRYKVTKRGQDVALRCDPISGHVSLYWYRQALGQGPEFLTYFNYEAQQDKSGLPNDRFSAERPEGSISTLTIQRTEQRDSAMYRCASSRAGTGNQPQHFGDGTRLSIL.

The V and J genes are TRBV2 and TRBJ1-2; unclear D gene. Germline CDR1 is SNHLY and CDR2 is FYNNEI. V was cut by 1 base and J by 2 bases, with 8 bases left in between. The CDR3 runs to 14 residues. The CDR3 is CASSEGVSNYGYTF. CDR3 sequence (DNA): TGTGCCAGCAGTGAAGGGGTGAGCAACTATGGCTACACCTTC.

The chain couples TRBV28 to TRBJ2-1; D gene unclear. V was cut by 6 bases and J by 5 bases, with 23 bases left in between. Germline V lookup: CDR1 MDHEN, CDR2 SYDVKM. This CDR3 contains 17 residues. Here the CDR3 reads CASSPRGLRTRDNEQFF. The CDR3 coding sequence is TGTGCCAGCAGCCCAAGAGGTCTCAGAACTCGGGACAATGAGCAGTTCTTC.

The chain uses TRBV7-7 and TRBJ2-7; no definite D call. This CDR3 comprises 13 residues. V gave up 5 bases and J gave up 6 bases, with 14 bases separating them. Per the germline V gene, CDR1 is SSHAT and CDR2 is FNYEAQ (reference sequence). The CDR3 nucleotides read TGTGCCAGCAGCCCCTACCTTCCCAGCGAGCAGTACTTC. Its translation: CASSPYLPSEQYF.

The rearrangement uses TRBV6-1 and TRBJ2-1; 8 bases fit TRBD2. V lost 1 base to trimming and J lost 3 bases; unmatched junction nucleotides: 8. Germline-derived CDR1 and CDR2 are MNHNS and SASEGT. CDR3 length equals 17 residues. The CDR3 sequence: CASSEEGSGGNYNEQFF. For the CDR3, the DNA is TGTGCCAGCAGTGAAGAAGGGAGCGGGGGTAACTACAATGAGCAGTTCTTC.